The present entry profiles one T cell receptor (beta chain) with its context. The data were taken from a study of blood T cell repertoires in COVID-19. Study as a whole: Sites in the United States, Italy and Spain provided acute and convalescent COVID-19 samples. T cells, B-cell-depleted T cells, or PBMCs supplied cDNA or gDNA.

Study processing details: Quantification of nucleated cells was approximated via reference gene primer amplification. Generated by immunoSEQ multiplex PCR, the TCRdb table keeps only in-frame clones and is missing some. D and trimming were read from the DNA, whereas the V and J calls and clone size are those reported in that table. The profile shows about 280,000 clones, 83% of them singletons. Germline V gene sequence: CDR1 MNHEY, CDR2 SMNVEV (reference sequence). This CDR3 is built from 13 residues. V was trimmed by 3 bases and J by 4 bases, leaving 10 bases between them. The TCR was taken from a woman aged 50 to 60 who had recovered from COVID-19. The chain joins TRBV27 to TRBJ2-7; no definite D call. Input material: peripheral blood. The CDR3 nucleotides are TGTGCCAGCAGTTTTTCAGGCGTATACGAGCAGTACTTC. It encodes CASSFSGVYEQYF.